One and the same sample provided the 14 T cell receptor beta chains below, sequenced in a study of T cell repertoires in cytomegalovirus infection. No antigens are known for them. TCRdb reanalysed the reads using MiXCR and keeps one entry per CDR3 protein. Found here are approximately 1,000,000 distinct CDR3 sequences, roughly 30% of them singletons; the top ten hold around 15%. The specimen was cultured CD8+ T cells from PBMCs, collected from culture after CMV antigen stimulation. All receptors come from a human donor in good health (CMV status not recorded). Some clones in this sample may be carry-over from other donors' samples.

The chain joins TRBV6-1 to TRBJ1-2, with D tentatively TRBD1 (5 bases). This CDR3 comprises 17 residues. Per germline, CDR1 MNHNS and CDR2 SASEGT. V gave up 5 bases and J gave up 4 bases, with 23 bases separating them. CDR3 in amino acids: CASSPGGGAPFLYGYTF. As DNA, the CDR3 is TGTGCCAGCAGTCCCGGGGGAGGGGCACCTTTCCTCTATGGCTACACCTTC.

The chain recombines TRBV4-1 with TRBJ1-1; D uncertain. The CDR3 length is 12 residues. Per the germline V gene, CDR1 is MGHRA and CDR2 is YSYEKL. With 2 bases removed from V and 8 bases from J, the gap between germline ends came to 9 bases. CDR3 loop: CASSQSKGEAFF. In nucleotides, the CDR3 is TGCGCCAGCAGCCAATCAAAAGGAGAAGCTTTCTTT.

The chain uses TRBV14 and TRBJ2-2; 7 nucleotides align to TRBD2. V trimming: 0 bases; J trimming: 5 bases; junction bases outside the gene matches: 9. Germline CDR1 reads SGHDN; CDR2 reads FVKESK. CDR3 length equals 17 residues. This CDR3 is CASSQDRKKGGTGELFF. Here the CDR3 DNA reads TGTGCCAGCAGCCAAGATCGTAAGAAGGGAGGGACCGGGGAGCTGTTTTTT.

This clonotype was detected many times. The chain links TRBV3-1 to TRBJ2-1; 10 bases map to TRBD1. The CDR3 runs 16 residues. CDR1 and CDR2 from the germline V gene are LGHDT and YNNKEL (reference sequence). V gave up 6 bases and J gave up 4 bases; unmatched junction bases: 9. CDR3 coding DNA: TGTGCCAGCAGTCAAACCGGGACAGGGGCGTACAATGAGCAGTTCTTC. It is translated as CASSQTGTGAYNEQFF.

This clonotype was seen a handful of times. The V gene is TRBV7-4, the J gene TRBJ2-1; D gene ambiguous. From germline, CDR1 is SGHVT and CDR2 SQSDAQ. The CDR3 extends over 15 amino acids. Trimming took off 0 bases at V and 2 bases at J, with 8 bases between the two ends. As DNA, the CDR3 is TGTGCCAGCAGCTTAGCTAGGGCACCCTACAATGAGCAGTTCTTC. It yields the protein CASSLARAPYNEQFF.

A few counts support this clonotype. The rearrangement joins TRBV20-1 to TRBJ2-3; unclear D gene. V shed 3 bases and J shed 0 bases, with 19 bases lying between them. The germline gives CDR1 DFQATT, CDR2 SNEGSKA (reference sequence). CDR3 length equals 17 residues. This CDR3 reads CSARGPLDSYSTDTQYF. The DNA for the CDR3 is TGCAGTGCTAGGGGTCCCCTTGATAGCTATAGCACAGATACGCAGTATTTT.

The V and J genes are TRBV7-6 and TRBJ2-1, with TRBD2 identical over 10 bases. The CDR3 sequence is 16 residues long. Germline values: CDR1 SGHVS, CDR2 FNYEAQ. The V gene end was trimmed by 5 bases and the J gene end by 3 bases; junction bases not matched to a gene: 7. CDR3 sequence (DNA): TGTGCCAGCAGCCTGCGGTCTAGCGGGGGCTACAATGAGCAGTTCTTC. It specifies CASSLRSSGGYNEQFF.

The V and J genes are TRBV28 and TRBJ1-6, with D possibly matching TRBD1 (5 bases). Germline values: CDR1 MDHEN, CDR2 SYDVKM. The V end was cut by 3 bases, the J end by 9 bases, with 6 bases between. There are 12 residues in the CDR3. CDR3 protein: CASSFDSSPLHF. The DNA of the CDR3 is TGTGCCAGCAGTTTCGACAGTTCACCCCTCCACTTT.

This clonotype was observed a handful of times. The chain links TRBV5-6 to TRBJ2-7; 9 bases align to TRBD1. Germline V CDR1 and CDR2: SGHDT, YYEEEE. This CDR3 has 14 residues. J gave up 5 bases and V 4 bases, and 7 bases lay outside the gene matches. CDR3 protein: CASSKDRGRDEQYV. The CDR3 DNA sequence: TGTGCCAGCAGCAAGGACAGGGGAAGGGACGAGCAGTACGTC.

V is TRBV20-1 and J is TRBJ1-2, with D tentatively TRBD1 (5 bases). Looked up from germline, CDR1 is DFQATT and CDR2 is SNEGSKA (reference sequence). The V end lost 5 bases, the J end lost 0 bases, and 13 bases lay between the germline ends. The CDR3 has 14 residues. CDR3 bases: TGCAGTGCTCCCGACAGATTAGCTAACTATGGCTACACCTTC. This gives the protein CSAPDRLANYGYTF.

This clonotype was seen more than once but under ten times. This rearrangement joins TRBV7-2 to TRBJ2-2, with 10 bases aligning to TRBD2. V was pared by 5 bases and J by 6 bases, with 9 bases of the junction left unmatched. Germline V CDR1 and CDR2: SGHTA, FQGNSA. CDR3 length equals 16 residues. CDR3 nucleotide sequence: TGTGCCAGCAGCCCGAGCCCTAGCGGGGGTTCCGGGGAGCTGTTTTTT. This sequence encodes CASSPSPSGGSGELFF.

This chain uses TRBV4-1 with TRBJ2-4, with a possible D match to TRBD2 (6 bases). The CDR3 covers 14 residues. Germline CDR1 reads MGHRA; CDR2 reads YSYEKL. V was shortened by 1 base and J by 6 bases, with 10 bases between the two germline ends. The CDR3 loop is CASSQGLARNIQYF. The CDR3 nucleotides are TGCGCCAGCAGCCAAGGGCTAGCGAGAAACATTCAGTACTTC.

This clonotype was counted ten times or more. The rearrangement uses TRBV27 and TRBJ1-3; no definite D call. CDR3 length equals 14 residues. Germline CDR1 is MNHEY and CDR2 is SMNVEV (reference sequence). Trimming stripped 4 bases from V and 0 bases from J, with 7 bases between. In DNA form, the CDR3 reads TGTGCCAGCAGTTCCTTAAGCTCTGGAAACACCATATATTTT. It specifies CASSSLSSGNTIYF.

This clonotype has at least ten counts. The rearrangement uses TRBV6-5 and TRBJ1-5; D uncertain. From germline, CDR1 is MNHEY and CDR2 SVGAGI. This CDR3 is built from 15 residues. Trimming shortened V by 2 bases and J by 1 base, and 9 bases separated the two germline ends. CDR3 residues: CASSYGFESNQPQHF. The CDR3, as DNA: TGTGCCAGCAGTTACGGGTTTGAGAGCAATCAGCCCCAGCATTTT.